Sequencing of this TCR beta chain was carried out in a study of T cells in Graves' hyperthyroidism and ophthalmopathy. Calling Graves' hyperthyroidism stable meant ophthalmopathy did not progress within 18 months. Each diagnosis was grounded in clinical symptoms, serum thyroxine and TRAb, thyroid ultrasound, and orbital computed tomography. RNA transcripts served as the template for amplifying TCR beta CDR3 regions. TCR CDR3 regions were first amplified by RT-PCR with HTBI primers. TCRdb called the multiplex PCR reads again in MiXCR, with one record for every CDR3 protein. This table has 500,000 to 550,000 distinct CDR3 sequences, roughly 20% appearing once. CDR3 size: 15 residues. J was trimmed by 15 bases and V by 5 bases; bases with no gene match: 15. Germline-derived CDR1 and CDR2 are MNHNS and SASEGT.

This TCR was recovered from a man between 18 and 35 years old with Graves' hyperthyroidism. The chain links TRBV6-1 to TRBJ2-1; 11 nucleotides agree with TRBD2. Sequenced: blood. The CDR3 nucleotides are TGTGCCAGCAGTCAAAGCGATGGTAGCGGGGGGGTGTGGTTCTTC. This gives the protein CASSQSDGSGGVWFF.